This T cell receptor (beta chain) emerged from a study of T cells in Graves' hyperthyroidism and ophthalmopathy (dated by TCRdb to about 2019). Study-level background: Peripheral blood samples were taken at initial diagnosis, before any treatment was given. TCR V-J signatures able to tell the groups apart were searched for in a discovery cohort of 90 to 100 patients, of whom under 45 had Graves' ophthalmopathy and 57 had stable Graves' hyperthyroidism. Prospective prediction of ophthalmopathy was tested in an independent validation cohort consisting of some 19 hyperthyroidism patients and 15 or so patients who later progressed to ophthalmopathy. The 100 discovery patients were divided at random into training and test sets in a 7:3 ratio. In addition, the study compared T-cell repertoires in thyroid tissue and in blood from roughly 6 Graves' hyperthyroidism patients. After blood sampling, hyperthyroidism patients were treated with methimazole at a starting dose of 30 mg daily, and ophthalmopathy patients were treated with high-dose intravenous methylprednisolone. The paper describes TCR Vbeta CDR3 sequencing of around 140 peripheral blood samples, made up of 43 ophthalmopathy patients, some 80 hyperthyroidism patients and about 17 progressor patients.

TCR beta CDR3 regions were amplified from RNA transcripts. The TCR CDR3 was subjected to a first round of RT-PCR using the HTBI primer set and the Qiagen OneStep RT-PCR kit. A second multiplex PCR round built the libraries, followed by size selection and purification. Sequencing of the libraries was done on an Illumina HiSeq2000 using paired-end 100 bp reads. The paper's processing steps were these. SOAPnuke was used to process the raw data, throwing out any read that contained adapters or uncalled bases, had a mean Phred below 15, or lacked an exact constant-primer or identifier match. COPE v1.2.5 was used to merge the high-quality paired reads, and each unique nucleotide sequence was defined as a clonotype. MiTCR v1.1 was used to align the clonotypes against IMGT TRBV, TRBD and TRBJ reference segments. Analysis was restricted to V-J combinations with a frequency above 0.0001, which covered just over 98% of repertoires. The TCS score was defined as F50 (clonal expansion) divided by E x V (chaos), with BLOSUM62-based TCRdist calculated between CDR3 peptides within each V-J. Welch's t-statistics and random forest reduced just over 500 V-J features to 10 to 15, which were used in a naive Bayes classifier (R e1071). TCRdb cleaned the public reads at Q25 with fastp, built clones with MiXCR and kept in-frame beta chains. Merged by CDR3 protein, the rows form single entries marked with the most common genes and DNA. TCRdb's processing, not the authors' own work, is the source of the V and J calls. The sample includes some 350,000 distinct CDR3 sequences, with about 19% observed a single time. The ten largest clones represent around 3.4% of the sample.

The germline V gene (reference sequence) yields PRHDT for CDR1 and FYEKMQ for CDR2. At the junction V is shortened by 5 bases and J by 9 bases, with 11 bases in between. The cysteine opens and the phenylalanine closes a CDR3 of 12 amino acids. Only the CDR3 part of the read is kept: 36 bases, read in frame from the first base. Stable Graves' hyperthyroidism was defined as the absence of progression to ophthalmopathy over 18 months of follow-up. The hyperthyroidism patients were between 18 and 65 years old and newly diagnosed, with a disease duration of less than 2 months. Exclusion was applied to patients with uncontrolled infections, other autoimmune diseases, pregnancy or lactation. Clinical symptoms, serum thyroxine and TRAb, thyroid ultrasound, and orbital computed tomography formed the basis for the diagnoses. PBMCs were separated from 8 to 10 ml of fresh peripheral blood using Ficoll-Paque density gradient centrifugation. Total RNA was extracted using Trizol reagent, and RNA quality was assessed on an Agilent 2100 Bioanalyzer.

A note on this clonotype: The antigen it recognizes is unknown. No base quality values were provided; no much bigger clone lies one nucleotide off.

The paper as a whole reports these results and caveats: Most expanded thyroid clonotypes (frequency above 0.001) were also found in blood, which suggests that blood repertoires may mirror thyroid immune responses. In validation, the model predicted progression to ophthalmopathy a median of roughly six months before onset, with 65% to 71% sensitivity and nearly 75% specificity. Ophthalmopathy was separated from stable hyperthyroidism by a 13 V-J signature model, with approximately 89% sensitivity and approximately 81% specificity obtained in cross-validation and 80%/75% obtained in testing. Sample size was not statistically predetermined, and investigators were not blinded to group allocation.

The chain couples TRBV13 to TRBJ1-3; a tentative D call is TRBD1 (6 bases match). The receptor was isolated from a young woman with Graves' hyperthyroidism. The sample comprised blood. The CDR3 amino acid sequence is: CASSGSGATIYF. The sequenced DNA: TGTGCCAGCAGCGGGTCGGGGGCCACCATATATTTT.